Presented here are 6 T cell receptor beta chains from one specimen sequenced in a study of cytomegalovirus exposure and HLA in healthy donors. PCR primers comprised 60 Vbeta and 13 Jbeta primers. Measured with immunoSEQ multiplex PCR; TCRdb has only the in-frame clones, and not every one. This table holds more than 95,000 clones, roughly 80% found once. Sequencing input: PBMCs. These receptors were taken from a man under 40 in good health and CMV-seronegative.

This chain connects TRBV6-1 to TRBJ1-6; D remains ambiguous. The V end lost 2 bases, the J end lost 6 bases, and 5 bases lay between the germline ends. Germline V lookup: CDR1 MNHNS, CDR2 SASEGT. The CDR3 is 13 residues long. The CDR3 protein is CASSEQANSPLHF. As DNA, the CDR3 is TGTGCCAGCAGTGAACAGGCTAATTCACCCCTCCACTTT.

V is TRBV9 and J is TRBJ2-3, with 9 nucleotides matching TRBD2. This CDR3 has 17 residues. The J segment lost 2 bases and the V segment lost 3 bases, leaving 10 bases of the junction unmatched. Germline lookup yields CDR1 SGDLS and CDR2 YYNGEE. The CDR3 nucleotides read TGTGCCAGCAGCGCCGTGGGGCTAGCGGGGCCCACAGATACGCAGTATTTT. Translating gives CASSAVGLAGPTDTQYF. Full variable domain (remainder filled in from reference TRBV9 and TRBJ2-3): DSGVTQTPKHLITATGQRVTLRCSPRSGDLSVYWYQQSLDQGLQFLIQYYNGEERAKGNILERFSAQQFPDLHSELNLSSLELGDSALYFCASSAVGLAGPTDTQYFGPGTRLTVL.

The table lists this clone with a few counts. The rearrangement joins TRBV6-6 to TRBJ2-2; 11 nucleotides line up with TRBD2. V shed 11 bases, J shed 1 base, and the junction held 6 bases outside the gene matches. Germline CDR1 MNHNY, CDR2 SVGAGI (reference sequence). The CDR3 is 15 amino acids. This chain's CDR3 is CAGRGTSGNTGELFF. The CDR3 DNA follows: TGTGCCGGGAGGGGGACTAGCGGGAACACCGGGGAGCTGTTTTTT.

V gene TRBV5-5 combines with J gene TRBJ2-1; D is perhaps TRBD1 (5 bases). The CDR3 contains 16 residues. The V gene lost 4 bases and the J gene lost 12 bases, with 26 bases spanning the gap. The germline gives CDR1 SGHKS, CDR2 YYEKEE (reference sequence). The DNA of the CDR3 is TGTGCCAGCAGCCTGATCTTTGGTGTAGCAGCTCAGGGGCAGTTCTTC. Protein: CASSLIFGVAAQGQFF.

This clone was counted between two and nine times. The V call is TRBV14, the J call TRBJ1-1; D call uncertain. The germline V gene encodes CDR1 SGHDN and CDR2 FVKESK. The length of the CDR3 is 16 residues. With 1 base removed from V and 1 base from J, the gap between germline ends came to 13 bases. CDR3 loop: CASSQAGLLRNTEAFF. DNA of the CDR3: TGTGCCAGCAGCCAAGCCGGTCTTTTGAGGAACACTGAAGCTTTCTTT.

On this clone: The same CDR3 can be traced to other DNA sequences in this sample. This chain connects TRBV5-1 to TRBJ1-1; no firm D call. Between the trimmed V and J ends, which lost 0 bases and 5 bases, there was a span of 11 bases. Germline V CDR1 and CDR2: SGHRS, YFSETQ. CDR3 length: 14 residues. Written as DNA, the CDR3 is TGCGCCAGCAGCTTGGCCGGCGGGGATACTGAAGCTTTCTTT. Its protein product is CASSLAGGDTEAFF. Full variable domain (missing parts from reference TRBV5-1 and TRBJ1-1): KAGVTQTPRYLIKTRGQQVTLSCSPISGHRSVSWYQQTPGQGLQFLFEYFSETQRNKGNFPGRFSGRQFSNSRSEMNVSTLELGDSALYLCASSLAGGDTEAFFGQGTRLTVV.